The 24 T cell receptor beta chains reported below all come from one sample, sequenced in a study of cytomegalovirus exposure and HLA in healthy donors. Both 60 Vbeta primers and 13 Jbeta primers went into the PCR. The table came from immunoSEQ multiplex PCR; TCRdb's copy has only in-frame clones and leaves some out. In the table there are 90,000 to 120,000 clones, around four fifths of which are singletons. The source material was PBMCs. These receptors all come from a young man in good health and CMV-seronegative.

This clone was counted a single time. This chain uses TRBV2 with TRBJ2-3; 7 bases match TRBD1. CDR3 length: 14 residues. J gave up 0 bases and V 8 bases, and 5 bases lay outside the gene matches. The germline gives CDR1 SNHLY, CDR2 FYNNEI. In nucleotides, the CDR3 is TGTGCCAGCGGGGGACAGATTAGCACAGATACGCAGTATTTT. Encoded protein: CASGGQISTDTQYF.

The CDR3 sequence: CASPGGSCSYEQYF. CDR3 DNA sequence: TGTGCCAGCCCAGGGGGGTCGTGCTCCTACGAGCAGTACTTC. The chain joins TRBV19 to TRBJ2-7; a possible D gene is TRBD1 (7 bases). Germline assignment: CDR1 LNHDA and CDR2 SQIVND (reference sequence). This CDR3 is built from 14 residues. V was trimmed by 9 bases and J by 0 bases, leaving 15 bases between them.

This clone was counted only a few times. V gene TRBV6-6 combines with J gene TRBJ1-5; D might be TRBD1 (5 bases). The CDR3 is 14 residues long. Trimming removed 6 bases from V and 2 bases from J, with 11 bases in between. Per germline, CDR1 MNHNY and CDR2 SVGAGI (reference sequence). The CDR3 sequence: CASRQGSGNQPQHF. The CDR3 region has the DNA TGTGCCAGCAGGCAGGGTTCGGGCAATCAGCCCCAGCATTTT.

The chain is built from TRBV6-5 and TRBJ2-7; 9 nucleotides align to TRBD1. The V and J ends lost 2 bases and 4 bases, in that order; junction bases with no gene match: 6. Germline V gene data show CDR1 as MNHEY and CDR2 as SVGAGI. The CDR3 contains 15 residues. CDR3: CASSYMGQGGYEQYF. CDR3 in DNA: TGTGCCAGCAGTTACATGGGACAGGGTGGTTACGAGCAGTACTTC.

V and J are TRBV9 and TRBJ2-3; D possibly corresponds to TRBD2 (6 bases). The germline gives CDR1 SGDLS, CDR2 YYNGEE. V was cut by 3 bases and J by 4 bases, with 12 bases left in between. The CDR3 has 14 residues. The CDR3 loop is CASSAGGGPDTQYF. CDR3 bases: TGTGCCAGCAGCGCCGGGGGTGGCCCAGATACGCAGTATTTT. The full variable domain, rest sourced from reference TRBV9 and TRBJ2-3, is DSGVTQTPKHLITATGQRVTLRCSPRSGDLSVYWYQQSLDQGLQFLIQYYNGEERAKGNILERFSAQQFPDLHSELNLSSLELGDSALYFCASSAGGGPDTQYFGPGTRLTVL.

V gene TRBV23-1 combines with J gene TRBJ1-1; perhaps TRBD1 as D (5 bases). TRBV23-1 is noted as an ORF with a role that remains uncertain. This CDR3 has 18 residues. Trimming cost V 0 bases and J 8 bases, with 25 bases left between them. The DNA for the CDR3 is TGCGCCAGCAGTCAATCGCGGGGGAGGGACGATGCGGGAGGGGAAGCTTTCTTT. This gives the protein CASSQSRGRDDAGGEAFF.

CDR3 sequence (DNA): TGTGCCAGCAGTGGACAGGGACGAACCACTGAAGCTTTCTTT. It yields the protein CASSGQGRTTEAFF. The V gene is TRBV2, the J gene TRBJ1-1; 7 bases line up with TRBD1. With 4 bases clipped from V and 4 bases from J, the junction kept 6 bases outside the gene matches. This CDR3 contains 14 residues. Germline V gene data show CDR1 as SNHLY and CDR2 as FYNNEI.

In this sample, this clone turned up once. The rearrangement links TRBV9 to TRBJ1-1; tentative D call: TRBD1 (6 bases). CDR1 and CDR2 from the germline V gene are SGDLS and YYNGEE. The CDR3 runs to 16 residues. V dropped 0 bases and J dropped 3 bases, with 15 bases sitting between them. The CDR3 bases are TGTGCCAGCAGCGTAGTCAGGGGCGATCCGCACACTGAAGCTTTCTTT. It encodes CASSVVRGDPHTEAFF.

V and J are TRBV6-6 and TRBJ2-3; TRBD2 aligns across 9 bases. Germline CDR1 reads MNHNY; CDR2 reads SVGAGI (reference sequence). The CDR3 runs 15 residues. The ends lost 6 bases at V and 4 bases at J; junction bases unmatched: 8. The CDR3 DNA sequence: TGTGCCAGCAGAAGCGCGGGGGGGCCCTCAGATACGCAGTATTTT. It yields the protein CASRSAGGPSDTQYF.

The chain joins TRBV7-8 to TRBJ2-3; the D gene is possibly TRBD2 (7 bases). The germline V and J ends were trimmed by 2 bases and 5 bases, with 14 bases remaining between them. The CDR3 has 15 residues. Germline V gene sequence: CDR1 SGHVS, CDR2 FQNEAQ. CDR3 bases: TGTGCCAGCAGCTTATGGGGGGGGGCGGGAGATACGCAGTATTTT. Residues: CASSLWGGAGDTQYF.

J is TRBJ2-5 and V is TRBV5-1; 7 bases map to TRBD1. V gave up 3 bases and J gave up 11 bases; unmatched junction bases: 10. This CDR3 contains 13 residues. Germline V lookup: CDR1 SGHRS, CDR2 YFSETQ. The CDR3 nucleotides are TGCGCCAGCAGCTCAACAGGGGTCGCGGAGCAGTACTTC. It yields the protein CASSSTGVAEQYF.

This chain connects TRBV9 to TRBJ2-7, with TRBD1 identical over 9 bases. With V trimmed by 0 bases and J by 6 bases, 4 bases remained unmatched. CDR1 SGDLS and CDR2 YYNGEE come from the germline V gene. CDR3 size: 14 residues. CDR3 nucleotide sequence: TGTGCCAGCAGCGTAGTGGAGACAGGGGGCGAGCAGTACTTC. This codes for CASSVVETGGEQYF. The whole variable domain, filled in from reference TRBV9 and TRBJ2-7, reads DSGVTQTPKHLITATGQRVTLRCSPRSGDLSVYWYQQSLDQGLQFLIQYYNGEERAKGNILERFSAQQFPDLHSELNLSSLELGDSALYFCASSVVETGGEQYFGPGTRLTVT.

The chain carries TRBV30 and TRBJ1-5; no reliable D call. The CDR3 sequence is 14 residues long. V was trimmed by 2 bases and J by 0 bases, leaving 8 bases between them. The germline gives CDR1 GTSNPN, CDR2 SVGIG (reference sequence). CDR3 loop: CAWSTQSSNQPQHF. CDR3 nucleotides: TGTGCCTGGAGTACCCAGTCTAGCAATCAGCCCCAGCATTTT. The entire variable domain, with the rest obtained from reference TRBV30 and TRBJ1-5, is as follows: SQTIHQWPATLVQPVGSPLSLECTVEGTSNPNLYWYRQAAGRGLQLLFYSVGIGQISSEVPQNLSASRPQDRQFILSSKKLLLSDSGFYLCAWSTQSSNQPQHFGDGTRLSIL.

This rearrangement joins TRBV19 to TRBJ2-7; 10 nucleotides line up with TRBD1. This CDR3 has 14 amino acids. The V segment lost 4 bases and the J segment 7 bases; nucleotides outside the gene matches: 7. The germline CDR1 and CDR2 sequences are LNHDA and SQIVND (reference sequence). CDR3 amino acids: CASSSRDRGFEQYF. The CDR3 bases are TGTGCCAGTAGTAGCCGGGACAGGGGATTTGAGCAGTACTTC.

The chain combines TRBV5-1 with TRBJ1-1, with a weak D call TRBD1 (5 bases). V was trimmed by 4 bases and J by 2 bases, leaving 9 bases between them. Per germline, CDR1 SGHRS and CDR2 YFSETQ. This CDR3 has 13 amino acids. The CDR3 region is CASSLDSNTEAFF. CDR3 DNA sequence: TGCGCCAGCAGCCTCGACAGTAACACTGAAGCTTTCTTT. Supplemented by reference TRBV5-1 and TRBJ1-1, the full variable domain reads KAGVTQTPRYLIKTRGQQVTLSCSPISGHRSVSWYQQTPGQGLQFLFEYFSETQRNKGNFPGRFSGRQFSNSRSEMNVSTLELGDSALYLCASSLDSNTEAFFGQGTRLTVV.

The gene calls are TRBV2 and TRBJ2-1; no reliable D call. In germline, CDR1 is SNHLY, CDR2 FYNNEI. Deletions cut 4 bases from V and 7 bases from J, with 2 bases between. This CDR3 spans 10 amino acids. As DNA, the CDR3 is TGTGCCAGCAGTGCTAATGAGCAGTTCTTC. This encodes CASSANEQFF.

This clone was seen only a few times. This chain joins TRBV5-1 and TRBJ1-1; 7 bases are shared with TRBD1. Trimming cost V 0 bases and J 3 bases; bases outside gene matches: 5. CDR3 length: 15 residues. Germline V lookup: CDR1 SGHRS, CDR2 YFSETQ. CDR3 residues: CASSLGGGLDTEAFF. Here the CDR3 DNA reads TGCGCCAGCAGCTTGGGAGGGGGCCTCGACACTGAAGCTTTCTTT.

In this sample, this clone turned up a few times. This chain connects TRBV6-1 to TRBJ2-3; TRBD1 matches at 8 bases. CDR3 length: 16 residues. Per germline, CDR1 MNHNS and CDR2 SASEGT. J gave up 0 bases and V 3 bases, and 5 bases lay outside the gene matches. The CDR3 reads CASSEEDRASTDTQYF. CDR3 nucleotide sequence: TGTGCCAGCAGTGAGGAGGACAGGGCAAGCACAGATACGCAGTATTTT.

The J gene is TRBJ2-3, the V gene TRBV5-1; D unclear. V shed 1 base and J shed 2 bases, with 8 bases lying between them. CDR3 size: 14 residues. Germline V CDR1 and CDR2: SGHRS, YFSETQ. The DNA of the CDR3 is TGCGCCAGCAGCTTGAACCCAGTCACAGATACGCAGTATTTT. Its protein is CASSLNPVTDTQYF. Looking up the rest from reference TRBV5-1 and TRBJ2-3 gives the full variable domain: KAGVTQTPRYLIKTRGQQVTLSCSPISGHRSVSWYQQTPGQGLQFLFEYFSETQRNKGNFPGRFSGRQFSNSRSEMNVSTLELGDSALYLCASSLNPVTDTQYFGPGTRLTVL.

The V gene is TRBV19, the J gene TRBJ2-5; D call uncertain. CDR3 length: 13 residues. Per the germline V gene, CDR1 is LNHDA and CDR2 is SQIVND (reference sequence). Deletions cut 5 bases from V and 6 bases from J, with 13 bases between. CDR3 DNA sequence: TGTGCCAGTAGTTTTGACTCTCGGAAGACCCAGTACTTC. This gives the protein CASSFDSRKTQYF.

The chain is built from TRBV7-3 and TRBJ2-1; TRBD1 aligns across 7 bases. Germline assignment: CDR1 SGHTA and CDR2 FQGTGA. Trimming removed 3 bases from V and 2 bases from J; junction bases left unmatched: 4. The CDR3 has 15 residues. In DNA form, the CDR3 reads TGTGCCAGCAGCTTTGCACAGGGGCCCTACAATGAGCAGTTCTTC. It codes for CASSFAQGPYNEQFF.

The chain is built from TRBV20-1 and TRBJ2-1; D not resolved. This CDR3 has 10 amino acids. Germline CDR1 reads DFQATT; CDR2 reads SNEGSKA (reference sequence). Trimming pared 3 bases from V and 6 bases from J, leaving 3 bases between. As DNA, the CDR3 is TGCAGTGCTAGTCTCAATGAGCAGTTCTTC. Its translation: CSASLNEQFF.

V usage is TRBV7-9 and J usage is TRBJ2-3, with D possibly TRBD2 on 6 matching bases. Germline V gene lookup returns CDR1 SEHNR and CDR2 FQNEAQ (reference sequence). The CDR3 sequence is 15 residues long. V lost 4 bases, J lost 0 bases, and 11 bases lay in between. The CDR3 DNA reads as TGTGCCAGCAGCTCGGACGGGACTAGCACAGATACGCAGTATTTT. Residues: CASSSDGTSTDTQYF.

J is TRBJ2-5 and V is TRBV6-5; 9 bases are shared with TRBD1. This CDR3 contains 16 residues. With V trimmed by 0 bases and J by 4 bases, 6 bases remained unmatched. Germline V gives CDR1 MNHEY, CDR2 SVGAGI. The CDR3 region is CASSYSGTGNPETQYF. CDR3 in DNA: TGTGCCAGCAGTTACTCGGGGACAGGGAATCCAGAGACCCAGTACTTC.